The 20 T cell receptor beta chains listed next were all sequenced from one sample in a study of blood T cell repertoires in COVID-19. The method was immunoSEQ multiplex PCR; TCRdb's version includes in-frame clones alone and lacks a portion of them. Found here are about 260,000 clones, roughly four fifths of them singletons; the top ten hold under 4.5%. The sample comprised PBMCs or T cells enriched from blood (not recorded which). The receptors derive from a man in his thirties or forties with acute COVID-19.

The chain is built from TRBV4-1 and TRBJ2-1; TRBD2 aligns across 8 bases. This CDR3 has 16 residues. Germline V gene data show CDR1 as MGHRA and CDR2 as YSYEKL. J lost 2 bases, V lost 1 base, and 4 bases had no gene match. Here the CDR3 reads CASSQVLAGPYNEQFF. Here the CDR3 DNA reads TGCGCCAGCAGCCAAGTTCTAGCGGGCCCCTACAATGAGCAGTTCTTC.

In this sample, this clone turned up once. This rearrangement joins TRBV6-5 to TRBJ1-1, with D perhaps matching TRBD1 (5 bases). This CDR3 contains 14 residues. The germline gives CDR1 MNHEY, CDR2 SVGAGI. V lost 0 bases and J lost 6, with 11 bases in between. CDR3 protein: CASSYSTAGPEAFF. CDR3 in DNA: TGTGCCAGCAGTTACTCGACGGCAGGGCCTGAAGCTTTCTTT.

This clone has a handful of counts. The CDR3 sequence is CASSREGANTEAFF. The CDR3 DNA reads as TGTGCCAGCAGCCGAGAGGGGGCGAACACTGAAGCTTTCTTT. The chain uses TRBV13 and TRBJ1-1; 7 bases are a match to TRBD1. The CDR3 is 14 residues long. The ends lost 5 bases at V and 1 base at J; junction bases unmatched: 4. Germline V gene sequence: CDR1 PRHDT, CDR2 FYEKMQ (reference sequence).

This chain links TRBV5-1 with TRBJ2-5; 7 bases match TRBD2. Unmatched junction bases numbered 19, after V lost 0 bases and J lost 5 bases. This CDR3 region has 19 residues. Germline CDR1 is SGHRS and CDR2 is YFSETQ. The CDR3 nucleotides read TGCGCCAGCAGCTTGGAGGTGGTCCCTATTAGCGGGCTAGCTGAGACCCAGTACTTC. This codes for CASSLEVVPISGLAETQYF.

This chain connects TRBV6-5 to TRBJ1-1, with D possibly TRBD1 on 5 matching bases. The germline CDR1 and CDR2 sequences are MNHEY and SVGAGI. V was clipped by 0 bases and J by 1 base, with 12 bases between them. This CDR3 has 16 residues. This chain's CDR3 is CASSYSGRGTNTEAFF. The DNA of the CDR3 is TGTGCCAGCAGTTACTCGGGGCGGGGGACGAACACTGAAGCTTTCTTT.

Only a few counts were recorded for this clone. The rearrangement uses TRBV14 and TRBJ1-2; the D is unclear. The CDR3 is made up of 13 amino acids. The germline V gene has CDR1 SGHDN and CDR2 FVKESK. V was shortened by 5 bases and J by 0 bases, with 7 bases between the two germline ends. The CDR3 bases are TGTGCCAGCAGCATTTTAGCTAACTATGGCTACACCTTC. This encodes CASSILANYGYTF.

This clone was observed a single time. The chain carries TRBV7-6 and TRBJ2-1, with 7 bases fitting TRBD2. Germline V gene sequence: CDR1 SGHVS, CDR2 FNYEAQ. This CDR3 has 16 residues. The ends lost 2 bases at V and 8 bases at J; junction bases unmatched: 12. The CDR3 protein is CASSLPWGGSHDEQFF. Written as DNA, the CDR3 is TGTGCCAGCAGCTTACCTTGGGGGGGTAGCCACGATGAGCAGTTCTTC.

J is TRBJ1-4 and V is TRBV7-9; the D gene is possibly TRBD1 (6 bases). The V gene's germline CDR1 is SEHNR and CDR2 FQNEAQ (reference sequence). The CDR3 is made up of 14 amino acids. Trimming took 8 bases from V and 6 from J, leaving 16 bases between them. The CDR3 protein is CASGQAGGHEKLFF. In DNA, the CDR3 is TGTGCCAGCGGACAAGCGGGGGGGCATGAAAAACTGTTTTTT.

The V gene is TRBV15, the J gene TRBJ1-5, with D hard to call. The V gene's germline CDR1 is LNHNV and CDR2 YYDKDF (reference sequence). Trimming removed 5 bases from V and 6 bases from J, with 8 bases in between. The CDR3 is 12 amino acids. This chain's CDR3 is CATSPGPQPQHF. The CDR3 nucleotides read TGTGCCACCAGCCCGGGTCCTCAGCCCCAGCATTTT.

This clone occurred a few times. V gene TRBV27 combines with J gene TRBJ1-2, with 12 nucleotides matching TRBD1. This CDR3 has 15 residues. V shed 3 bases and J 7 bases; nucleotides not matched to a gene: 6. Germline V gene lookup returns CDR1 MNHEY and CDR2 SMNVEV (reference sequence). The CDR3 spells CASSFTGTGGFGYTF. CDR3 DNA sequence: TGTGCCAGCAGTTTCACCGGGACAGGGGGCTTTGGCTACACCTTC.

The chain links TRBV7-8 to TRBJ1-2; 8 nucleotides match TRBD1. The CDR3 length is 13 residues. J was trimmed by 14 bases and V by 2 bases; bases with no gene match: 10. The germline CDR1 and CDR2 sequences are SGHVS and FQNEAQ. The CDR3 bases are TGTGCCAGCAGCTTAAAGGGACAGGCCCCCGGGACCTTC. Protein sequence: CASSLKGQAPGTF.

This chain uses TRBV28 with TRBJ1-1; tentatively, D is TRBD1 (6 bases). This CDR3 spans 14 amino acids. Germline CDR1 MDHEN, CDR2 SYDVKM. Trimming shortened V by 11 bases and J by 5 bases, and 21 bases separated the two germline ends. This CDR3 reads CAGKESGVRTEAFF. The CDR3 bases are TGTGCCGGCAAAGAATCAGGGGTTCGGACTGAAGCTTTCTTT.

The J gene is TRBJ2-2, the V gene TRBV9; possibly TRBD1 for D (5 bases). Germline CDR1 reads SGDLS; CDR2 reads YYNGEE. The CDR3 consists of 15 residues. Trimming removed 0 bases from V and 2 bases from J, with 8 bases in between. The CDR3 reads CASSVGTLNTGELFF. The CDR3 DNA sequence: TGTGCCAGCAGCGTAGGGACACTAAACACCGGGGAGCTGTTTTTT.

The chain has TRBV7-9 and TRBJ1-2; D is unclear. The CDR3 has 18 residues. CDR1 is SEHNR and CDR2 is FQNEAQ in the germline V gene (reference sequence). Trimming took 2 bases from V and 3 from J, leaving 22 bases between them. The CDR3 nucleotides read TGTGCCAGCAGCTTATCCCTACGAGGGAAGAGGCAGGACTATGGCTACACCTTC. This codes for CASSLSLRGKRQDYGYTF.

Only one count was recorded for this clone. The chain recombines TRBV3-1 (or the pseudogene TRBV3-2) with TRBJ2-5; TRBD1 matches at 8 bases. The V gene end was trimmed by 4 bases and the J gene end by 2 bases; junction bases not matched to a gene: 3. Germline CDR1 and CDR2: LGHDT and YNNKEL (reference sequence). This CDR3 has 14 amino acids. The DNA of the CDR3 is TGTGCCAGCAGCCCGTGGACAGGGCAAGAGACCCAGTACTTC. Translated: CASSPWTGQETQYF.

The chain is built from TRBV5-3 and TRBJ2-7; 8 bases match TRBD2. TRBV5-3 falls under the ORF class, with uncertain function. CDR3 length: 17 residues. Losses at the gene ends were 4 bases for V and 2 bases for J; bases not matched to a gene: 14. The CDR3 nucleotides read TGTGCCAGAAGCACCTCGACGCGGGAGGAATCGCCCTACGAGCAGTACGTC. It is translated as CARSTSTREESPYEQYV.

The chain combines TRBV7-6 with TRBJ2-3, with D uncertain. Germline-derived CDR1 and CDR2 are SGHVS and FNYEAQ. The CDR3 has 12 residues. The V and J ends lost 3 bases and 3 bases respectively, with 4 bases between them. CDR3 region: CASSLRTDTQYF. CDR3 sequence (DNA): TGTGCCAGCAGCTTGCGAACAGATACGCAGTATTTT.

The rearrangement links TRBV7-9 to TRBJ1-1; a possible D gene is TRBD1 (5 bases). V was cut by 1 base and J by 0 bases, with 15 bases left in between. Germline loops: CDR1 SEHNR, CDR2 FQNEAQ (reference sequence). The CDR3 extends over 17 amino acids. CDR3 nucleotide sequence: TGTGCCAGCAGCTTAGAGCAGGGCCAACTTATGAACACTGAAGCTTTCTTT. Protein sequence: CASSLEQGQLMNTEAFF.

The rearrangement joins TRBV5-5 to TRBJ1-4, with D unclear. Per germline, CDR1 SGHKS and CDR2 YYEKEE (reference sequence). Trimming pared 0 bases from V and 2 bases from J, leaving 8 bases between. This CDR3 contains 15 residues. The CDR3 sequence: CASSLGTITNEKLFF. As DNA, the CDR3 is TGTGCCAGCAGCTTGGGAACAATCACTAATGAAAAACTGTTTTTT.

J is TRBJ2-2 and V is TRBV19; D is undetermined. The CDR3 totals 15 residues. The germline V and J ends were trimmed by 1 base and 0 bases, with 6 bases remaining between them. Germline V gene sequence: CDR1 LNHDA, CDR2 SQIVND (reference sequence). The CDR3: CASSIGTANTGELFF. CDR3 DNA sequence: TGTGCCAGTAGTATAGGCACAGCGAACACCGGGGAGCTGTTTTTT.